These T cell receptor beta chains were read from a single sample in a study of blood T cell repertoires in COVID-19. The table came from immunoSEQ multiplex PCR; TCRdb's copy has only in-frame clones and leaves some out. The sample shows more than 450,000 clones, around 90% of them seen only once. Sample: PBMCs or T cells enriched from blood (not recorded which). The receptor set was obtained from a woman between 18 and 30 years old who had recovered from COVID-19. The CDR3 runs from the conserved cysteine through the conserved F or W. The D gene is left open where the match is weak. Clone sizes are given selectively: once, few, many, or a class where the clone is expanded.

TRBV5-1	.	.	TRBJ2-2	CASSLRQGGLGGAGELFF	TGCGCCAGCAGCCTCCGACAGGGAGGTTTGGGAGGTGCCGGGGAGCTGTTTTTT
TRBV7-7	TRBD2	.	TRBJ2-3	CASSSSGNTDTQYF	TGTGCTAGCAGCTCTAGCGGGAACACAGATACGCAGTATTTT
TRBV29-1	.	.	TRBJ2-7	CSVYTGHEQYF	TGCAGCGTTTATACAGGGCACGAGCAGTACTTC
TRBV6-1	.	.	TRBJ1-4	CASSETFGGATAEKLFF	TGTGCCAGCAGTGAAACCTTCGGAGGGGCGACCGCTGAAAAACTGTTTTTT
TRBV11-2	TRBD1	.	TRBJ1-2	CASSLFQGEIGYGYTF	TGTGCCAGCAGCCTCTTTCAGGGGGAAATCGGCTATGGCTACACCTTC
TRBV3-1/TRBV3-2	.	.	TRBJ1-1	CASSQDGGSSMNTEAFF	TGTGCCAGCAGCCAAGACGGAGGGTCGAGTATGAACACTGAAGCTTTCTTT
TRBV27	TRBD1	.	TRBJ2-3	CASSAWTGTGDTQYF	TGTGCCAGCAGTGCATGGACAGGGACGGGGGATACGCAGTATTTT
TRBV29-1	TRBD1	few	TRBJ2-7	CSVQGQGSLYEQYF	TGCAGCGTGCAGGGACAGGGCTCGTTATACGAGCAGTACTTC
TRBV14	TRBD2	.	TRBJ2-3	CASSQDLGRGSGNTQYF	TGTGCCAGCAGCCAAGATCTTGGGCGGGGGTCCGGGAATACGCAGTATTTT
TRBV7-9	.	few	TRBJ2-7	CASSSGETYEQYF	TGTGCCAGCAGCTCAGGGGAAACCTACGAGCAGTACTTC
TRBV19	TRBD1	.	TRBJ1-5	CASSVNTGGANQPQHF	TGTGCCAGTAGTGTAAATACAGGGGGCGCGAATCAGCCCCAGCATTTT
TRBV28	TRBD1	.	TRBJ1-6	CASSAYSRGRDNSPLHF	TGTGCCAGCAGTGCCTATTCGAGGGGGCGGGATAATTCACCCCTCCACTTT
TRBV19	TRBD1	.	TRBJ1-1	CASPPGTGRTEAFF	TGTGCCAGTCCTCCCGGGACAGGGAGGACTGAAGCTTTCTTT
TRBV18	TRBD1	.	TRBJ1-2	CASSPFPGQGYGYTF	TGTGCCAGCTCACCATTTCCGGGACAGGGCTATGGCTACACCTTC
TRBV2	.	.	TRBJ2-5	CAGRSGNLQETQYF	TGTGCCGGGAGGTCCGGGAACCTCCAAGAGACCCAGTACTTC
TRBV3-1/TRBV3-2	.	.	TRBJ2-7	CASSQDFDRDREQYF	TGTGCCAGCAGCCAAGATTTCGACCGGGATCGGGAGCAGTACTTC
TRBV2	.	.	TRBJ2-3	CASSRRGAPWPRGDTQYF	TGTGCCAGCAGTAGGCGGGGTGCCCCCTGGCCGCGGGGAGATACGCAGTATTTT
TRBV28	.	.	TRBJ2-3	CATVEGGSTDTQYF	TGTGCCACCGTAGAGGGGGGGAGCACAGATACGCAGTATTTT
TRBV7-9	.	.	TRBJ2-3	CASSPPRPISTDTQYF	TGTGCCAGCAGCCCCCCCAGGCCAATAAGCACAGATACGCAGTATTTT
TRBV28	.	.	TRBJ2-1	CASSPAGAGPNEQFF	TGTGCCAGCAGTCCAGCGGGCGCAGGGCCCAATGAGCAGTTCTTC
TRBV10-1	TRBD1	.	TRBJ1-2	CASSETGTGERGYTF	TGCGCCAGCAGTGAGACCGGGACAGGGGAACGGGGCTACACCTTC
TRBV19	TRBD1	.	TRBJ1-5	CASSDRGNQPQHF	TGTGCCAGTAGTGACAGGGGGAATCAGCCCCAGCATTTT
TRBV11-2	TRBD1	.	TRBJ1-3	CASSATGGYGNTIYF	TGTGCCAGCAGCGCGACAGGGGGATATGGAAACACCATATATTTT
TRBV7-2	.	.	TRBJ1-2	CASSWGGRGGYTF	TGTGCCAGCAGCTGGGGCGGGAGGGGAGGCTACACCTTC
TRBV13	.	once	TRBJ2-7	CASSPPAVAYEQYF	TGTGCCAGCAGCCCCCCGGCGGTAGCCTACGAGCAGTACTTC
TRBV19	.	once	TRBJ1-5	CASSTRQEGRSNQPQHF	TGTGCCAGTAGTACCCGTCAGGAGGGTAGGAGCAATCAGCCCCAGCATTTT
TRBV7-2	TRBD2	.	TRBJ2-1	CASTRGLADSNEQFF	TGTGCCAGCACCCGGGGACTAGCGGACTCCAATGAGCAGTTCTTC
TRBV2	TRBD1	.	TRBJ1-5	CASMGQGGQPQHF	TGTGCCAGCATGGGACAGGGTGGACAGCCCCAGCATTTT
TRBV19	TRBD1	.	TRBJ2-2	CASSFQTGVTGELFF	TGTGCCAGTTCCTTCCAGACAGGGGTCACCGGGGAGCTGTTTTTT
TRBV19	.	once	TRBJ1-1	CATGLRANTEAFF	TGTGCCACGGGTCTTAGAGCGAACACTGAAGCTTTCTTT
TRBV19	.	.	TRBJ2-7	CASSISGGDYEQYF	TGTGCCAGTAGTATATCCGGGGGTGACTACGAGCAGTACTTC
TRBV7-9	.	.	TRBJ1-1	CASSLEDGGTEAFF	TGTGCCAGCAGCTTAGAGGACGGGGGCACTGAAGCTTTCTTT
TRBV7-8	TRBD1	.	TRBJ1-2	CASSGSAGTANYGYTF	TGTGCCAGCAGCGGTTCCGCCGGGACAGCTAACTATGGCTACACCTTC